This T cell receptor (beta chain) was captured in a study of shared clonotypes between healthy human individuals. As originally analysed: Junction-only sequences without quality scores came from ImmunoSEQ, so filtering differed. The data were produced by immunoSEQ multiplex PCR, yet TCRdb's version contains in-frame clones alone and is incomplete. V and J calls and clone size are copied from that table; D and trimming were computed from the DNA. The repertoire holds about 690,000 clones, with about 92% as singletons. The V gene's germline CDR1 is KGHSH and CDR2 LQKENI. CDR3 size: 15 residues. J lost 3 bases, V lost 3 bases, and 8 bases had no gene match.

The sequence was obtained from a man younger than 35 in good health. Some clones in this sample may be carry-over from other donors' samples. The sequenced sample was memory CD8+ T cells from PBMCs. As for subset: CD45RO+ cells pooled with CCR7-negative TemRA cells. This sequence joins TRBV18 and TRBJ2-7, with 7 bases aligning to TRBD1. The CDR3 here is CASSPSRDRVYEQYF. The CDR3, as DNA: TGTGCCAGCTCACCGAGCCGGGACAGAGTCTACGAGCAGTACTTC.